This T cell receptor (beta chain) was sequenced for a study of CD8 T cells in Susac syndrome (dated by TCRdb to between 2018 and 2021). A note on the overall study: Repertoire sequencing was used to test whether CD8+ T cell activation and differentiation in Susac syndrome was antigen driven. The investigation overall reported the following: The number of individuals in the TCR sequencing and HLA analysis was recognized as being relatively small.

Peripheral blood CD8+ and CD4+ T cells from healthy donors, Susac syndrome patients and multiple sclerosis patients were profiled using high-throughput TCR beta sequencing. Healthy donors were included as age- and sex-matched controls. Bulk CD8+ and CD4+ T cells were purified by magnetic negative isolation, while CD8+ TEMRA cells were enriched using FACS. Blood was collected in EDTA tubes and processed within 24 hours, with PBMCs isolated through density gradient centrifugation. PBMCs intended for TCR sequencing were cryopreserved in liquid nitrogen and thawed later in a water bath at 37 degrees C. The sorted or isolated CD4+, CD8+ and CD8+ TEMRA cells had a purity of 90% or higher. About this clonotype: Its antigen target is currently unknown. No quality values exist for individual bases; no much larger clone is one base distant.

RNA was extracted using the RNeasy kit, and about 0.45 to 1 ug of the RNA was reverse transcribed with random hexamers. TCR beta CDR3 regions were amplified with the immunoSEQ multiplex PCR assay covering 54 Vbeta and 13 Jbeta segments. To correct PCR amplification bias, a synthetic template baseline was used for both primer optimization and computational correction. Per the original workflow: Reads were assigned to V, D and J genes according to IMGT and analyzed in immunoSEQ Analyzer, with only productive sequences retained. Clonality was computed as one minus Shannon entropy normalized by log2 of the number of productive unique sequences. Public and private clones were assessed among the 100 most prevalent clones of each patient and control. Clones were defined as Susac-specific when absent from the healthy and MS cohorts, from 1,000 to 1,100 published viral clones and from other ImmuneACCESS disease sequences. In TCRdb, the public reads were trimmed at Q25 with fastp and aligned with MiXCR, with productive beta chains retained. Rows merge per CDR3 protein into single entries with the most common DNA and genes. None of the V and J calls come from the authors' own analysis; TCRdb made them. This sample has roughly 130,000 distinct CDR3 sequences in its table, and about 95% of those were observed once. The ten largest make up more than 0.1% of the sample.

Source material: CD4+ T cells from PBMCs. This receptor was taken from a human donor in good health.

The encoded CDR3 is CATSVTGPYEQYF. The sequenced DNA is TGTGCCACCTCAGTTACTGGCCCCTACGAGCAGTACTTC. The chain is made from TRBV6-2 or TRBV6-3 and TRBJ2-7; the D gene is not confidently resolved. Looking up the germline V gene yields CDR1 MNHEY and CDR2 SVGEGT. From the cysteine through the phenylalanine, the CDR3 covers 13 amino acids. The only DNA kept is the CDR3, 39 bases in frame from the first base. V is reduced by 10 bases and J by 2 bases, leaving a spacing of 15 bases between them.